What follows are 14 T cell receptor beta chains derived from one specimen sequenced in a study of T cells after posttransplantation cyclophosphamide. A marrow graft followed busulfan-fludarabine conditioning, with cyclophosphamide on days +3 and +4. TCRdb's copy holds only in-frame clones and misses some; the assay was immunoSEQ multiplex PCR. The repertoire consists of 7,000 to 9,000 clones, none detected only once. This specimen consisted of PBMCs, obtained after allogeneic stem cell transplant with posttransplant cyclophosphamide. These receptors all come from a female patient between 50 and 60 years old who received an allogeneic stem cell transplant from a related donor, was CMV-positive, and had no GVHD. Some T cells may be transferred from the graft donor.

This clone was observed many times. The chain uses TRBV5-4 and TRBJ2-3; TRBD2 matches at 10 bases. The V gene's germline CDR1 is SGHNT and CDR2 YYREEE (reference sequence). V trimming: 3 bases; J trimming: 1 base; junction bases outside the gene matches: 2. The length of the CDR3 is 15 residues. The CDR3 region is CASSSGTSGTDTQYF. In DNA form, the CDR3 reads TGTGCCAGCAGCTCCGGGACTAGCGGCACAGATACGCAGTATTTT.

In its sample, this clone was seen many times. The chain carries TRBV12-3 or TRBV12-4 and TRBJ2-7; D ambiguous. The CDR3 is 11 residues long. V lost 4 bases and J 3 bases, leaving 4 bases between the germline ends. The CDR3 sequence is CASSSFYEQYF. The CDR3 nucleotides are TGTGCCAGCAGTTCCTTCTACGAGCAGTACTTC.

This clone qualifies as medium-sized. Mismatch with germline at one junction end may stem from a read error. The V call is TRBV10-3, the J call TRBJ2-7; the match to TRBD1 covers 10 bases. The CDR3 covers 11 residues. Germline-derived CDR1 and CDR2 are ENHRY and SYGVKD. CDR3: CAISDGTGEEF. The DNA of the CDR3 is TGTGCCATCAGTGACGGGACAGGGGAGGAATTC.

This clone was counted many times. The chain is built from TRBV5-5 and TRBJ2-3, with 7 bases matching TRBD1. The germline gives CDR1 SGHKS, CDR2 YYEKEE (reference sequence). There are 15 residues in the CDR3. The ends lost 4 bases at V and 3 bases at J; junction bases unmatched: 8. The CDR3 sequence: CASSVDGTATDTQYF. The CDR3 nucleotides read TGTGCCAGCAGCGTAGATGGGACAGCTACAGATACGCAGTATTTT.

This clone has ten or more counts. In DNA, the CDR3 is TGTGCCAGCAGCCTACGGACACAGGGGACAAAAAACATTCAGTACTTC. It yields the protein CASSLRTQGTKNIQYF. The gene calls are TRBV6-6 and TRBJ2-4, with TRBD1 identical over 7 bases. Germline CDR1 is MNHNY and CDR2 is SVGAGI (reference sequence). The CDR3 totals 16 residues. The trim removed 6 bases at V and 4 bases at J, leaving 12 bases unmatched.

Ten or more counts support this clone. The chain employs TRBV30 and TRBJ1-1; 7 nucleotides line up with TRBD1. The CDR3 runs 14 residues. V was pared by 2 bases and J by 0 bases, with 3 bases of the junction left unmatched. Germline V gene sequence: CDR1 GTSNPN, CDR2 SVGIG (reference sequence). CDR3 DNA: TGTGCCTGGAGTCCCGGACAGGTGAACACTGAAGCTTTCTTT. Translating gives CAWSPGQVNTEAFF.

In this sample, this clone turned up many times. The chain recombines TRBV5-5 with TRBJ2-7; 9 nucleotides line up with TRBD1. This CDR3 is 15 amino acids long. Germline CDR1 SGHKS, CDR2 YYEKEE (reference sequence). With V trimmed by 3 bases and J by 6 bases, 10 bases remained unmatched. The DNA of the CDR3 is TGTGCCAGCAGCTACCCCCGACAGGGGGTCGGCGAGCAGTACTTC. As protein: CASSYPRQGVGEQYF.

This clone was counted ten times or more. V usage is TRBV27 and J usage is TRBJ2-2; D is unclear. Germline loops: CDR1 MNHEY, CDR2 SMNVEV (reference sequence). The CDR3 totals 14 residues. The ends were cut back, 5 bases at V and 1 base at J, with 8 bases in the middle. The CDR3 loop reads CASSPLLNTGELFF. The CDR3 DNA follows: TGTGCCAGCAGTCCCCTTCTGAACACCGGGGAGCTGTTTTTT.

Concerning this clone itself: An end of the junction differs from the germline gene, which may be a read error. The rearrangement joins TRBV30 to TRBJ2-2; D possibly corresponds to TRBD1 (5 bases). Germline-derived CDR1 and CDR2 are GTSNPN and SVGIG (reference sequence). The CDR3 extends over 13 amino acids. The CDR3 spells CAWTYRNTGQLFF. The DNA for the CDR3 is TGTGCCTGGACGTACAGGAACACCGGGCAGCTGTTTTTT.

This clone was detected many times. The gene calls are TRBV7-2 and TRBJ1-2; D gene unclear. The CDR3 is made up of 13 amino acids. Deletions cut 1 base from V and 8 bases from J, with 11 bases between. Germline assignment: CDR1 SGHTA and CDR2 FQGNSA. The CDR3 nucleotides are TGTGCCAGCAGCTTAGAGGGTCGAAGGGGCTACACCTTC. It is translated as CASSLEGRRGYTF.

This chain joins TRBV6-1 and TRBJ1-6; no definite D call. Trimming shortened V by 3 bases and J by 12 bases, and 24 bases separated the two germline ends. The CDR3 extends over 17 amino acids. From germline, CDR1 is MNHNS and CDR2 SASEGT. The CDR3 is CASSDIPSKLVIRPLHF. The CDR3, as DNA: TGTGCCAGCAGTGATATCCCCTCTAAACTGGTGATTCGACCCCTCCACTTT.

Many counts were recorded for this clone. The chain employs TRBV12-3 or TRBV12-4 and TRBJ1-2; TRBD1 matches at 7 bases. There are 15 residues in the CDR3. V lost 6 bases to trimming and J lost 4 bases; unmatched junction nucleotides: 11. This chain's CDR3 is CASSPQGQSIYGYTF. The DNA of the CDR3 is TGTGCCAGCAGCCCCCAGGGACAGTCTATCTATGGCTACACCTTC.

This clone was counted ten times or more. In DNA form, the CDR3 reads TGTGCCAGCAGCCCTAGCCGGGTGGGGAATGAGCAGTTCTTC. Amino acids: CASSPSRVGNEQFF. The chain is built from TRBV7-3 and TRBJ2-1; a weak D match, TRBD2 (5 bases). V lost 5 bases, J lost 7 bases, and 15 bases lay in between. Germline V gene lookup returns CDR1 SGHTA and CDR2 FQGTGA. The CDR3 is 14 residues long.

The chain is built from TRBV5-1 and TRBJ2-5; 9 positions match TRBD2. This CDR3 contains 16 residues. Germline CDR1 and CDR2: SGHRS and YFSETQ. The V gene end was trimmed by 0 bases and the J gene end by 4 bases; junction bases not matched to a gene: 7. DNA of the CDR3: TGCGCCAGCAGCTTGGGGCGGGAGGGCCAACGAGAGACCCAGTACTTC. It is translated as CASSLGREGQRETQYF. Looking up the rest from reference TRBV5-1 and TRBJ2-5 gives the full variable domain: KAGVTQTPRYLIKTRGQQVTLSCSPISGHRSVSWYQQTPGQGLQFLFEYFSETQRNKGNFPGRFSGRQFSNSRSEMNVSTLELGDSALYLCASSLGREGQRETQYFGPGTRLLVL.